Following are 14 T cell receptor beta chains from one sample sequenced in a study of CD4 T cell repertoires in COVID-19 (dated by TCRdb to the early 2020s). Memory T cell samples that were not cultured went straight to sequencing right after ex vivo isolation. Library construction relied on the immunoSEQ multiplex PCR assay. The immuneACCESS repertoire file appears here via TCRdb, limited to in-frame rearrangements. These files lack a portion of the clones; in checked studies, under half of the deficit traces to unresolved V genes, and the cause of the others is not known. The table for this sample lists about 24,000 clones; approximately 93% of them were counted only once. Around 0.66% of the sample goes to the ten largest clones. The sequencing here drew on circulating follicular helper CD4+ T cells (cTfh) from blood, taken before the COVID-19 pandemic. The cell subset or site tag for this specimen amounts to: circulating T follicular helper cells. The receptors come from a human donor who had COVID-19.

In its sample, this clone was seen once. The CDR3 region is CAARGGSDTQYF. CDR3 DNA: TGTGCCGCTCGGGGGGGCTCAGATACGCAGTATTTT. The chain uses TRBV10-3 and TRBJ2-3; 8 bases are shared with TRBD2. This CDR3 comprises 12 residues. The V segment lost 11 bases and the J segment 4 bases; nucleotides outside the gene matches: 5. Germline-derived CDR1 and CDR2 are ENHRY and SYGVKD.

This chain uses TRBV14 with TRBJ2-1, with 8 bases that match TRBD2. Trimming removed 2 bases from V and 6 bases from J; junction bases left unmatched: 3. This CDR3 has 14 residues. Germline loops: CDR1 SGHDN, CDR2 FVKESK. The CDR3 nucleotides read TGTGCCAGCAGCCAACAACTAGCGGCCAATGAGCAGTTCTTC. Its protein product is CASSQQLAANEQFF.

The CDR3 bases are TGCGCCAGCAGCCAAGGAGGGACAGCTAATGAAAAACTGTTTTTT. It is translated as CASSQGGTANEKLFF. The chain combines TRBV4-1 with TRBJ1-4; the match to TRBD1 covers 7 bases. Germline trimming cut 1 base from V and 3 bases from J; bases unmatched to any gene: 2. The CDR3 totals 15 residues. Germline loops: CDR1 MGHRA, CDR2 YSYEKL.

The chain couples TRBV7-3 to TRBJ1-6, with 9 bases matching TRBD1. This CDR3 is built from 15 residues. The J segment lost 6 bases and the V segment lost 5 bases, leaving 5 bases of the junction unmatched. Looked up from germline, CDR1 is SGHTA and CDR2 is FQGTGA. Here the CDR3 reads CASSPGQGINSPLHF. CDR3 DNA: TGTGCCAGCAGCCCGGGACAGGGTATTAATTCACCCCTCCACTTT.

CDR3 sequence (DNA): TGTGCCATCAGGAGGGACAGGGGGACCGGGGAGCTGTTTTTT. Translating it yields CAIRRDRGTGELFF. The chain links TRBV10-3 to TRBJ2-2; 11 bases align to TRBD1. The CDR3 totals 14 residues. Germline V gene lookup returns CDR1 ENHRY and CDR2 SYGVKD. The ends lost 6 bases at V and 5 bases at J; junction bases unmatched: 2.

This chain connects TRBV30 to TRBJ1-2; 7 nucleotides match TRBD1. With 2 bases clipped from V and 7 bases from J, the junction kept 7 bases outside the gene matches. This CDR3 contains 13 residues. The V gene's germline CDR1 is GTSNPN and CDR2 SVGIG (reference sequence). The CDR3 region has the DNA TGTGCCTGGAGTCAGGAGGGGGCCGGTGGCTACACCTTC. This translates into CAWSQEGAGGYTF. The full variable domain, completed using reference TRBV30 and TRBJ1-2, is SQTIHQWPATLVQPVGSPLSLECTVEGTSNPNLYWYRQAAGRGLQLLFYSVGIGQISSEVPQNLSASRPQDRQFILSSKKLLLSDSGFYLCAWSQEGAGGYTFGSGTRLTVV.

The CDR3 region has the DNA TGTGCCATCAGTGAGGACCGGCAGGCTAACACTGAAGCTTTCTTT. The encoded protein is CAISEDRQANTEAFF. This chain uses TRBV10-3 with TRBJ1-1; D unresolved. Between the trimmed V and J ends, which lost 2 bases and 2 bases, there was a span of 12 bases. The CDR3 contains 15 residues. Germline V gene sequence: CDR1 ENHRY, CDR2 SYGVKD.

The V and J genes are TRBV9 and TRBJ2-3; 7 bases agree with TRBD1. The germline V gene encodes CDR1 SGDLS and CDR2 YYNGEE. The CDR3 contains 17 residues. V lost 0 bases and J lost 2; bases outside the gene matches: 9. CDR3 region: CASSVAAGTVLTDTQYF. The CDR3 DNA reads TGTGCCAGCAGCGTAGCTGCCGGGACAGTCCTCACAGATACGCAGTATTTT.

The chain uses TRBV5-1 and TRBJ1-5, with D uncertain. V lost 0 bases to trimming and J lost 3 bases, with 10 bases between them. CDR1 and CDR2 from the germline V gene are SGHRS and YFSETQ. CDR3 size: 15 residues. Written as DNA, the CDR3 is TGCGCCAGCAGCTTGGCCGGTTTTAACAATCAGCCCCAGCATTTT. Translating gives CASSLAGFNNQPQHF. The whole variable domain, filled in from reference TRBV5-1 and TRBJ1-5, reads KAGVTQTPRYLIKTRGQQVTLSCSPISGHRSVSWYQQTPGQGLQFLFEYFSETQRNKGNFPGRFSGRQFSNSRSEMNVSTLELGDSALYLCASSLAGFNNQPQHFGDGTRLSIL.

The rearrangement joins TRBV6-6 to TRBJ1-1, with D possibly TRBD1 on 5 matching bases. This CDR3 contains 13 residues. In germline, CDR1 is MNHNY, CDR2 SVGAGI (reference sequence). V was cut by 4 bases and J by 4 bases, with 10 bases left in between. CDR3: CASSSGEPTEAFF. CDR3 nucleotide sequence: TGTGCCAGCAGTTCGGGGGAGCCCACTGAAGCTTTCTTT.

The chain recombines TRBV19 with TRBJ1-3, with 9 positions matching TRBD1. The CDR3 covers 14 residues. Germline V gene sequence: CDR1 LNHDA, CDR2 SQIVND (reference sequence). V dropped 6 bases and J dropped 4; count of bases not matched to a gene: 4. This CDR3 is CASRTGGEGNTIYF. The CDR3 coding sequence is TGTGCCAGTAGAACAGGGGGCGAGGGAAACACCATATATTTT.

This clone was counted a few times. Within the sample, other DNA sequences also encode this same CDR3. The chain's CDR3 is CASSLTGGGETQYF. The CDR3 DNA follows: TGCGCCAGCAGCTTGACAGGGGGTGGGGAGACCCAGTACTTC. This chain links TRBV5-1 with TRBJ2-5, with 8 bases that match TRBD1. CDR3 length: 14 amino acids. Unmatched junction bases numbered 4, after V lost 1 base and J lost 5 bases. Germline-derived CDR1 and CDR2 are SGHRS and YFSETQ.

J is TRBJ1-1 and V is TRBV14; D call uncertain. Germline V gene data show CDR1 as SGHDN and CDR2 as FVKESK. There are 15 residues in the CDR3. The V end lost 0 bases, the J end lost 4 bases, and 12 bases lay between the germline ends. Here the CDR3 DNA reads TGTGCCAGCAGCCAAGACAGGATCAGCGGCACTGAAGCTTTCTTT. As protein: CASSQDRISGTEAFF.

The J gene is TRBJ2-3, the V gene TRBV5-6; D not certain. Germline CDR1 reads SGHDT; CDR2 reads YYEEEE. The germline V and J ends were trimmed by 3 bases and 4 bases, with 3 bases remaining between them. The CDR3 extends over 11 amino acids. The CDR3 coding sequence is TGTGCCAGCAGCTCGTCAGATACGCAGTATTTT. Translating it yields CASSSSDTQYF.